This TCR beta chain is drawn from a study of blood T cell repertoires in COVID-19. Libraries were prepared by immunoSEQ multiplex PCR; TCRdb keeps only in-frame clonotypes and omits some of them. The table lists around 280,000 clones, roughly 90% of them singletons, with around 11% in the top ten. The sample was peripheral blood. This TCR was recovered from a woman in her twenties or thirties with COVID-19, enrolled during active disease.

CDR3 coding DNA: TGTGCCAGCAGTGAACAGAAGCCCCAGCATTTT. As protein: CASSEQKPQHF. The V gene is TRBV6-1, the J gene TRBJ1-5; no definite D call. Germline V gene sequence: CDR1 MNHNS, CDR2 SASEGT. The V gene lost 2 bases and the J gene lost 8 bases, with 4 bases spanning the gap. The CDR3 is 11 residues long.